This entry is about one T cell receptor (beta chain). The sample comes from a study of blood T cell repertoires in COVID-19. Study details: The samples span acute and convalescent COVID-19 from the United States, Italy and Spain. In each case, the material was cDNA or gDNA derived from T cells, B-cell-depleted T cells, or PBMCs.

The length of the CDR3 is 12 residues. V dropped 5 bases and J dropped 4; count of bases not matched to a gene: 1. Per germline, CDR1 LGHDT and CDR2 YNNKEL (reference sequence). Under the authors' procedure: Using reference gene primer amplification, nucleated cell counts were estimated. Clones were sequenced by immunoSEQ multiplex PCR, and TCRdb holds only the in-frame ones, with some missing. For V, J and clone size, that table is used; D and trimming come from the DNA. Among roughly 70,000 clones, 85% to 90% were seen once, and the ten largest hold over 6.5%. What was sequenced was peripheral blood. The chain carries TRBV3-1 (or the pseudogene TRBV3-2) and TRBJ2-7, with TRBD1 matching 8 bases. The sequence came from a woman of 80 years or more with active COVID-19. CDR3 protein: CASSDRGYEQYF. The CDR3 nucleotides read TGTGCCAGCAGCGACAGGGGTTACGAGCAGTACTTC.